Presented here are 7 T cell receptor beta chains from one specimen sequenced in a study of shared T cell receptors in the human thymus. Clones were read by immunoSEQ multiplex PCR, and TCRdb kept only the in-frame ones, dropping some. The sample carries under 850,000 clones, roughly 90% recorded once. This same sample was also part of a study on human thymus T cells.

Sequenced sample: thymocytes. These receptors were taken from a boy less than two years old with a congenital heart defect.

The CDR3 loop reads CASSTRTGQETQYF. The DNA of the CDR3 is TGTGCCAGCAGTACGAGGACAGGTCAAGAGACCCAGTACTTC. The V and J genes are TRBV2 and TRBJ2-5; TRBD1 agrees at 7 bases. CDR3 size: 14 residues. Germline CDR1 and CDR2: SNHLY and FYNNEI. V shed 5 bases, J shed 2 bases, and the junction held 5 bases outside the gene matches.

This clone showed up just once. The V gene is TRBV6-4, the J gene TRBJ2-1, with D possibly TRBD1 on 6 matching bases. The CDR3 has 15 amino acids. Germline CDR1 is MRHNA and CDR2 is SNTAGT. V was pared by 3 bases and J by 8 bases, with 17 bases between. For the CDR3, the DNA is TGTGCCAGCAGTGAGGACAGCGGTGGAGGAGATGAGCAGTTCTTC. Protein sequence: CASSEDSGGGDEQFF.

The chain has TRBV7-8 and TRBJ2-1, with TRBD2 as a possible D gene (5 bases). Trimming removed 3 bases at V and 2 bases at J, with 14 bases between. The CDR3 covers 16 residues. Germline V CDR1 and CDR2: SGHVS, FQNEAQ. CDR3: CASSFAGSPTYNEQFF. The CDR3 coding sequence is TGTGCCAGCAGCTTTGCGGGCAGCCCAACCTACAATGAGCAGTTCTTC.

The chain links TRBV27 to TRBJ2-3; 13 nucleotides agree with TRBD2. The CDR3 covers 16 residues. Germline V gene data show CDR1 as MNHEY and CDR2 as SMNVEV (reference sequence). Trimming cost V 7 bases and J 1 base; bases outside gene matches: 5. DNA of the CDR3: TGTGCCAGCAACGCGGGACTAGCGGGGCGCACAGATACGCAGTATTTT. Translated: CASNAGLAGRTDTQYF.

The chain couples TRBV7-9 to TRBJ2-1, with D unclear. With 5 bases removed from V and 2 bases from J, the gap between germline ends came to 10 bases. Germline V gene sequence: CDR1 SEHNR, CDR2 FQNEAQ (reference sequence). The CDR3 has 14 residues. The CDR3 nucleotides read TGTGCCAGCAGCCATAGACGGGCCTACAATGAGCAGTTCTTC. Amino acids: CASSHRRAYNEQFF.

This clone was seen only once. The chain is built from TRBV5-4 and TRBJ2-1; the match to TRBD2 covers 9 bases. V lost 1 base and J lost 2; bases outside the gene matches: 7. Germline lookup yields CDR1 SGHNT and CDR2 YYREEE (reference sequence). This CDR3 region has 17 residues. The CDR3 region has the DNA TGTGCCAGCAGCTTGTCGGCAAAGCGGGGGGCCTACAATGAGCAGTTCTTC. Amino acids: CASSLSAKRGAYNEQFF.

The chain recombines TRBV4-2 with TRBJ2-3; unclear D gene. Germline values: CDR1 LGHNA, CDR2 YNFKEQ. Deletions cut 3 bases from V and 6 bases from J, with 16 bases between. The length of the CDR3 is 15 residues. CDR3 residues: CASSHKRNSLDTQYF. CDR3 in DNA: TGTGCCAGCAGCCATAAACGGAACAGTTTGGATACGCAGTATTTT.